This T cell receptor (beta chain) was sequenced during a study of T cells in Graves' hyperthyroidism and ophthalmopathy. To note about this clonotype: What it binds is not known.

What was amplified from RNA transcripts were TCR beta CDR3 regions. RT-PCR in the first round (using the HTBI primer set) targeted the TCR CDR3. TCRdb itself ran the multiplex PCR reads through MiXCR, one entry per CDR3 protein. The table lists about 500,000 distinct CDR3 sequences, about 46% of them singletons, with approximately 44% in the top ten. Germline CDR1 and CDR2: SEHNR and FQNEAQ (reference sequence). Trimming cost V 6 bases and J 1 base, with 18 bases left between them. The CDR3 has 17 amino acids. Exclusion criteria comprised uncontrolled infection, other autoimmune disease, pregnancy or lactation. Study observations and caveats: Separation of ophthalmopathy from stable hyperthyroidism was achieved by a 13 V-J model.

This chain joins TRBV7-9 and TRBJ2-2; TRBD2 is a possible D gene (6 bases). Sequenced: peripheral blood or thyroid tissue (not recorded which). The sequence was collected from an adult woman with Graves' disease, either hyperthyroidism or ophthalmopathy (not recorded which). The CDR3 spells CASSALGEAENTGELFF. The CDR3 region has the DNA TGTGCCAGCAGTGCTCTAGGGGAGGCTGAGAACACCGGGGAGCTGTTTTTT.